These T cell receptor beta chains were read from a single sample in a study of CD8 T cells in Susac syndrome. MiXCR, applied by TCRdb to the immunoSEQ multiplex PCR reads, yields one record per CDR3 protein. The sample holds around 220,000 distinct CDR3 sequences, 90% to 95% seen once. Input material: CD8+ T cells from PBMCs. The source of these receptors is a human donor with multiple sclerosis. Each CDR3 is given with its conserved first and last residue. Each record gives: CDR3 protein, clone size, D gene, V gene, J gene. D genes are given only for firm matches. Some rows have no size entry. The others give once, few or many, or a class for an expanded clone.

cdr3_aa: CSVFTASSYEQYF
clone_size: -
d_call: -
v_call: TRBV29-1
j_call: TRBJ2-7

cdr3_aa: CASSLKGTRFYEQYF
clone_size: once
d_call: TRBD2
v_call: TRBV12-3/TRBV12-4
j_call: TRBJ2-7

cdr3_aa: CASGQDSYEQYF
clone_size: -
d_call: TRBD1
v_call: TRBV27
j_call: TRBJ2-7

cdr3_aa: CASSSFFSYEQYF
clone_size: -
d_call: -
v_call: TRBV27
j_call: TRBJ2-7

cdr3_aa: CASSQEIAGVYEQYF
clone_size: -
d_call: TRBD2
v_call: TRBV4-1
j_call: TRBJ2-7

cdr3_aa: CASSPGLAHYNEQFF
clone_size: -
d_call: TRBD2
v_call: TRBV27
j_call: TRBJ2-1

cdr3_aa: CASTSTREGVSGNTICF
clone_size: -
d_call: -
v_call: TRBV6-1
j_call: TRBJ1-3

cdr3_aa: CAWNPLKGYEQYF
clone_size: once
d_call: -
v_call: TRBV30
j_call: TRBJ2-7

cdr3_aa: CASSQTGYSNQPQHF
clone_size: -
d_call: -
v_call: TRBV6-5
j_call: TRBJ1-5

cdr3_aa: CASSPETGTNTDTQYF
clone_size: -
d_call: TRBD2
v_call: TRBV7-9
j_call: TRBJ2-3

cdr3_aa: CSVEGIREVTEAFF
clone_size: -
d_call: -
v_call: TRBV29-1
j_call: TRBJ1-1

cdr3_aa: CASSTAGVGNVLTF
clone_size: -
d_call: -
v_call: TRBV6-5
j_call: TRBJ2-6

cdr3_aa: CASSLVDYEQYF
clone_size: few
d_call: -
v_call: TRBV7-9
j_call: TRBJ2-7

cdr3_aa: CASSGRGVETQYF
clone_size: -
d_call: -
v_call: TRBV6-1
j_call: TRBJ2-5

cdr3_aa: CSVLDRSYEQYF
clone_size: -
d_call: -
v_call: TRBV29-1
j_call: TRBJ2-7

cdr3_aa: CASSFGAKGGTDTQYF
clone_size: -
d_call: -
v_call: TRBV7-2
j_call: TRBJ2-3

cdr3_aa: CVISGLAGPTDTQYF
clone_size: -
d_call: TRBD2
v_call: TRBV10-3
j_call: TRBJ2-3

cdr3_aa: CASSLGLAGGSEQFF
clone_size: -
d_call: TRBD2
v_call: TRBV7-6
j_call: TRBJ2-1

cdr3_aa: CASSLTSGEFNEQFF
clone_size: -
d_call: TRBD2
v_call: TRBV5-1
j_call: TRBJ2-1

cdr3_aa: CASSYPGGLGNTIYF
clone_size: -
d_call: -
v_call: TRBV6-6
j_call: TRBJ1-3

cdr3_aa: CASSLAGAGDTQYF
clone_size: -
d_call: -
v_call: TRBV7-9
j_call: TRBJ2-3

cdr3_aa: CASSSGQGQRALEAFF
clone_size: -
d_call: TRBD1
v_call: TRBV19
j_call: TRBJ1-1

cdr3_aa: CASSEGTGFPYGYTF
clone_size: -
d_call: -
v_call: TRBV6-1
j_call: TRBJ1-2

cdr3_aa: CASSQGHPGVDGEQFF
clone_size: -
d_call: -
v_call: TRBV4-3
j_call: TRBJ2-1